These T cell receptor beta chains were read from a single sample in a study of technical replicates of blood from four donors. Assay used: immunoSEQ multiplex PCR; TCRdb lists only in-frame clones, some missing. The table lists 55,000 to 75,000 clones, around 96% of them singletons. Sequenced sample: PBMCs. The receptor source for this set is a human donor in good health. Some clones in this sample may be carry-over from other donors' samples. The CDR3 runs from the conserved cysteine through the conserved F or W.

V gene,CDR3 protein
TRBV4-3,CASSQAPTGGDTEAFF
TRBV27,CASSSAGTDYGYTF
TRBV9,CASSVTPGDSPLHF
TRBV6-4,CASSKGAGGIYEQFF
TRBV30,CAWTGNYNSPLHF
TRBV19,CASSIFGDTQYF
TRBV9,CASSVVASAGELFF
TRBV15,CATSRDRGDRLAFF
TRBV9,CASSVGRGSYNEQFF
TRBV4-3,CASSQVGRGVSYEQYF
TRBV6-5,CASSGDRGPPPLHF
TRBV6-4,CASSDGAGVTYEQYF
TRBV5-6,CASSIGTGADDSPLHF
TRBV2,CASSQTSGGPDTQYF
TRBV19,CASNHPSQTTDTQYF
TRBV7-9,CASSDLGLAGYNEQFF
TRBV10-3,CASTSGSPNEQFF
TRBV18,CASSPLDRGNEQFF
TRBV19,CASSISRGGTEKLFF
TRBV19,CASKPKLTSGSYNEQFF
TRBV7-2,CASSLDRGETGELFF
TRBV5-1,CASSETTSGGYYEQYF
TRBV10-3,CAISESTEYSNQPQHF
TRBV15,CATRAGGRNNEQFF
TRBV5-1,CASSDRSGAYYGYTF
TRBV7-8,CASSLDQRQALLSGNTIYF
TRBV6-1,CASSEFRAGELFF
TRBV4-2,CASSPGEGTDTQYF
TRBV5-4,CASSGGGLGYNEQFF
TRBV2,CASSEGTSVFGTGELFF
TRBV27,CASNTGQGIGAGELFF
TRBV6-5,CASIAGEFSETQYF
TRBV6-1,CASSDGPNQPQHF
TRBV25-1,CASSEPGQGRYEQYF
TRBV5-1,CASSRGQSYNEQFF
TRBV7-9,CALGGTARNTIYF
TRBV6-5,CASSPQLAGPHEQYF
TRBV7-8,CASTHGGTNNEQFF
TRBV18,CASSPGLIPETQYF
TRBV9,CASSLDRGGGYTF
TRBV5-1,CASSLRDYQETQYF
TRBV4-2,CASSQDVGRQGTPLHF
TRBV30,CAWTTRLAAGEQYF
TRBV7-2,CASSDQGLGYEQYF
TRBV6-6,CASSPEQGAYGYTF